The sequence of this TCR beta chain was determined in a study of beta chain features in type 1 diabetes. At the level of the study: Patients did not differ from healthy donors in age, gender or cell yield. Study findings and constraints: Shorter TCRB CDR3s, moderately but significantly so, were found in Type 1 diabetes patients in all four CD4+ subsets.

As regards this clone: What it recognizes is unknown.

The CDR3 runs to 13 residues. V lost 11 bases to trimming and J lost 7 bases; unmatched junction nucleotides: 12. The germline CDR1 and CDR2 sequences are MNHEY and SVGAGI. The sequenced template was cDNA made from the entire isolated RNA. Using immunoSEQ multiplex PCR, the repertoire was profiled, and TCRdb retains in-frame clones only, with some absent. The table has approximately 250,000 clones, roughly a tenth seen once. The rearrangement joins TRBV6-5 to TRBJ1-2, with 8 bases matching TRBD1. The sample taken for sequencing was naive CD4+ T cells from blood. The receptor was derived from a man younger than 40 with type 1 diabetes. The CDR3 spells CASFRHRGSGYTF. CDR3 DNA: TGTGCCTCATTCAGGCACAGGGGGTCTGGCTACACCTTC.